The T cell receptor beta chain under discussion was sequenced for a study of blood T cells in healthy people across ages. Study-wide findings and caveats: Naive and antigen-experienced cells could not be conclusively compared, given unsorted PBMCs.

Peripheral blood, approximately 10 milliliters per donor, was collected. The CDR3 sequence is 12 residues long. After removal of 7 bases from V and 5 bases from J, the junction contained 5 bases not matched to a gene. Germline loops: CDR1 MDHEN, CDR2 SYDVKM. The authors ran a second PCR of about 6 to 11 cycles using a sample-barcoded 5' primer and a J-beta primer mix. One entry per CDR3 protein, called by TCRdb with MiXCR from the 5' RACE reads. The sample holds 730,000 or so distinct CDR3 sequences, around two fifths seen once. Regarding this clonotype: The antigen is not known.

The source of this sequence is a man of 80 years or more in good health. The sequenced material came from blood. The gene calls are TRBV28 and TRBJ2-7, with TRBD2 matching 7 bases. CDR3 nucleotides: TGTGCCAGCAATCGGGCGGGAGACGAGCAGTACTTC. It yields the protein CASNRAGDEQYF. Looking up the rest from reference TRBV28 and TRBJ2-7 gives the full variable domain: DVKVTQSSRYLVKRTGEKVFLECVQDMDHENMFWYRQDPGLGLRLIYFSYDVKMKEKGDIPEGYSVSREKKERFSLILESASTNQTSMYLCASNRAGDEQYFGPGTRLTVT.